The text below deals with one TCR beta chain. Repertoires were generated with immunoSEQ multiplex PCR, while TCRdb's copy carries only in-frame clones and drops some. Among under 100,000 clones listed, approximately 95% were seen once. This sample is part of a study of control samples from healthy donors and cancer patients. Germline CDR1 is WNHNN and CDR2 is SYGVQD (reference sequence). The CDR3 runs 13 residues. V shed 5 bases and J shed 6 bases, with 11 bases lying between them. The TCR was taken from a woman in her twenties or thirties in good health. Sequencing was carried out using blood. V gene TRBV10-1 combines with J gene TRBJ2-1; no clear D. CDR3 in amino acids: CASSSWIRNEQFF. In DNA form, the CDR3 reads TGCGCCAGCAGTTCGTGGATCCGCAATGAGCAGTTCTTC.